The 21 T cell receptor beta chains reported below all come from one sample, sequenced in a study of shared clonotypes between healthy human individuals. Some clones are missing from TCRdb's copy, which holds only in-frame ones; the method was immunoSEQ multiplex PCR. The sample shows roughly 2.1 million clones, roughly 91% of them seen only once. In the naive CD8 group, cells lacked CD45RO and were positively selected for CCR7, so terminally differentiated effector memory CD45RA+ cells were left out. Specimen: naive CD8+ T cells from PBMCs. The receptors here all came from a man younger than 30 in good health. Some clones in this sample may be carry-over from other donors' samples.

The V and J genes are TRBV5-6 and TRBJ2-3, with D possibly being TRBD1 (5 bases). V was shortened by 6 bases and J by 4 bases, with 12 bases between the two germline ends. Per germline, CDR1 SGHDT and CDR2 YYEEEE. The CDR3 covers 13 residues. CDR3 in DNA: TGTGCCAGCACCCGGTGGGGCCCAGATACGCAGTATTTT. Residues: CASTRWGPDTQYF.

The chain joins TRBV21-1 to TRBJ2-5; the table's D call, TRBD2, was not checked against the DNA. TRBV21-1 is noted as a pseudogene. The CDR3 sequence is 15 residues long. CDR3 sequence reads: CASTNVLGGRETQYF. The CDR3 DNA reads TGTGCCAGCACAAACGTTCTCGGAGGACGAGAGACCCAGTACTTC.

V usage is TRBV7-9 and J usage is TRBJ2-3, with D perhaps TRBD2 (5 bases). Per the germline V gene, CDR1 is SEHNR and CDR2 is FQNEAQ (reference sequence). V was shortened by 0 bases and J by 0 bases, with 13 bases between the two germline ends. This CDR3 has 17 residues. The CDR3 reads CASSLATGIISTDTQYF. The CDR3 DNA reads as TGTGCCAGCAGCTTAGCTACGGGGATAATTAGCACAGATACGCAGTATTTT.

The rearrangement links TRBV27 to TRBJ2-1; 11 bases match TRBD2. Trimming took 5 bases from V and 4 from J; bases not matched to a gene: 4. Per the germline V gene, CDR1 is MNHEY and CDR2 is SMNVEV (reference sequence). This CDR3 is built from 15 residues. As DNA, the CDR3 is TGTGCCAGCAGTAAGACTAGCGGGACTTACAATGAGCAGTTCTTC. Amino acids: CASSKTSGTYNEQFF.

Remarks on this clone: The same CDR3 arises from other DNA sequences in this sample as well. The J gene is TRBJ2-5, the V gene TRBV4-3; 9 bases agree with TRBD1. V was clipped by 4 bases and J by 2 bases; unmatched bases: 5. The germline gives CDR1 LGHNA, CDR2 YSLEER. CDR3 length equals 15 residues. CDR3 residues: CASSRGTGRQETQYF. CDR3 nucleotide sequence: TGCGCCAGCAGCCGAGGGACAGGGCGTCAAGAGACCCAGTACTTC.

This clone was seen a few times. The rearrangement joins TRBV7-2 to TRBJ2-5, with a tentative D call TRBD1 (6 bases). V gave up 5 bases and J gave up 2 bases, with 15 bases separating them. The CDR3 length is 15 residues. The germline gives CDR1 SGHTA, CDR2 FQGNSA. CDR3 residues: CASSGRTEEQETQYF. The CDR3 bases are TGTGCCAGCAGCGGACGGACAGAGGAACAAGAGACCCAGTACTTC.

V gene TRBV6-1 combines with J gene TRBJ2-7; perhaps TRBD1 as D (6 bases). This CDR3 contains 15 residues. Trimming removed 6 bases from V and 6 bases from J, with 21 bases in between. Germline loops: CDR1 MNHNS, CDR2 SASEGT. CDR3 protein: CASSNKWTVWSEQYF. The CDR3 DNA reads TGTGCCAGCAGCAATAAGTGGACAGTATGGAGCGAGCAGTACTTC.

V and J are TRBV4-3 and TRBJ1-2; a possible D gene is TRBD1 (5 bases). The CDR3 is 15 residues long. Trimming stripped 0 bases from V and 4 bases from J, with 12 bases between. CDR1 LGHNA and CDR2 YSLEER come from the germline V gene. CDR3 sequence: CASSQDSRGVYGYTF. For the CDR3, the DNA is TGCGCCAGCAGCCAAGATTCGAGGGGCGTCTATGGCTACACCTTC.

DNA for the CDR3: TGTGCCAGCAGCTCTACCAGGGGAGCAGAGACCCAGTACTTC. Protein: CASSSTRGAETQYF. The V gene is TRBV7-2, the J gene TRBJ2-5; D possibly corresponds to TRBD1 (6 bases). This CDR3 has 14 amino acids. Germline V gene lookup returns CDR1 SGHTA and CDR2 FQGNSA. Between the trimmed V and J ends, which lost 4 bases and 4 bases, there was a span of 13 bases.

The V gene is TRBV9, the J gene TRBJ2-2; 10 bases agree with TRBD1. V lost 3 bases to trimming and J lost 4 bases; unmatched junction nucleotides: 9. The CDR3 contains 17 residues. The germline CDR1 and CDR2 sequences are SGDLS and YYNGEE. CDR3 in amino acids: CASSELTGGGLTGELFF. CDR3 nucleotides: TGTGCCAGCAGCGAATTGACAGGGGGCGGCCTCACCGGGGAGCTGTTTTTT. Supplemented by reference TRBV9 and TRBJ2-2, the full variable domain reads DSGVTQTPKHLITATGQRVTLRCSPRSGDLSVYWYQQSLDQGLQFLIQYYNGEERAKGNILERFSAQQFPDLHSELNLSSLELGDSALYFCASSELTGGGLTGELFFGEGSRLTVL.

V usage is TRBV11-2 and J usage is TRBJ2-7; D unclear. CDR1 is SGHAT, CDR2 FQNNGV, per germline. The V end was cut by 3 bases, the J end by 3 bases, with 12 bases between. This CDR3 is 14 amino acids long. This CDR3 is CASSFAPSGYEQYF. Here the CDR3 DNA reads TGTGCCAGCAGCTTCGCCCCTTCGGGCTACGAGCAGTACTTC. Complete variable domain (other parts from reference TRBV11-2 and TRBJ2-7): EAGVAQSPRYKIIEKRQSVAFWCNPISGHATLYWYQQILGQGPKLLIQFQNNGVVDDSQLPKDRFSAERLKGVDSTLKIQPAKLEDSAVYLCASSFAPSGYEQYFGPGTRLTVT.

V and J are TRBV2 and TRBJ1-3; unclear D gene. Germline loops: CDR1 SNHLY, CDR2 FYNNEI. The V end lost 6 bases, the J end lost 0 bases, and 9 bases lay between the germline ends. This CDR3 has 14 amino acids. Here the CDR3 reads CASRRGNSGNTIYF. The CDR3 region has the DNA TGTGCCAGCAGGAGAGGTAACTCTGGAAACACCATATATTTT.

This chain uses TRBV25-1 with TRBJ1-2, with a weak D call TRBD1 (6 bases). The V gene's germline CDR1 is MGHDK and CDR2 SYGVNS. The CDR3 has 14 amino acids. CDR3 sequence: CATFGGANSYGYTF. DNA of the CDR3: TGTGCTACGTTTGGGGGCGCCAATAGCTATGGCTACACCTTC.

The chain combines TRBV7-9 with TRBJ2-5; 11 nucleotides match TRBD1. Germline loops: CDR1 SEHNR, CDR2 FQNEAQ (reference sequence). The CDR3 extends over 16 amino acids. V shed 4 bases and J 2 bases; nucleotides not matched to a gene: 6. For the CDR3, the DNA is TGTGCCAGCAGCTATATCGGGACAGGGGGGCAAGAGACCCAGTACTTC. This sequence encodes CASSYIGTGGQETQYF.

The chain joins TRBV7-8 to TRBJ2-7; 11 bases agree with TRBD2. Losses at the gene ends were 1 base for V and 2 bases for J; bases not matched to a gene: 7. The CDR3 length is 17 residues. CDR1 is SGHVS, CDR2 FQNEAQ, per germline. The CDR3 sequence: CASSLGLAGGRTYEQYF. In DNA, the CDR3 is TGTGCCAGCAGCTTAGGCCTAGCGGGAGGACGAACCTACGAGCAGTACTTC.

The chain joins TRBV27 to TRBJ1-1; 9 positions agree with TRBD1. Trimming cost V 3 bases and J 10 bases; bases outside gene matches: 6. Germline CDR1 is MNHEY and CDR2 is SMNVEV (reference sequence). This CDR3 is 13 amino acids long. The CDR3 here is CASSFSQGQGAFF. The CDR3 coding sequence is TGTGCCAGCAGTTTTAGTCAGGGACAGGGAGCTTTCTTT.

The chain uses TRBV9 and TRBJ1-2; D is ambiguous. V dropped 3 bases and J dropped 3 bases, with 9 bases sitting between them. Germline assignment: CDR1 SGDLS and CDR2 YYNGEE. The CDR3 consists of 13 residues. The DNA of the CDR3 is TGTGCCAGCAGCGAGGGCGGGGACTATGGCTACACCTTC. It codes for CASSEGGDYGYTF. The variable domain in full, with the rest retrieved from reference TRBV9 and TRBJ1-2, is DSGVTQTPKHLITATGQRVTLRCSPRSGDLSVYWYQQSLDQGLQFLIQYYNGEERAKGNILERFSAQQFPDLHSELNLSSLELGDSALYFCASSEGGDYGYTFGSGTRLTVV.

This clone was found once. Other DNA sequences in this sample translate to the same CDR3. The V call is TRBV27, the J call TRBJ2-7; either TRBD1 or TRBD2 may supply D (5 bases each). The germline V gene encodes CDR1 MNHEY and CDR2 SMNVEV (reference sequence). This CDR3 region has 12 residues. Trimming cost V 7 bases and J 0 bases, with 7 bases left between them. The CDR3 DNA reads as TGTGCCAGCACAGGGAGCTCCTACGAGCAGTACTTC. Translation: CASTGSSYEQYF.

This chain uses TRBV28 with TRBJ2-7; no reliable D call. This CDR3 comprises 12 residues. V was pared by 10 bases and J by 1 base, with 11 bases between. CDR1 is MDHEN and CDR2 is SYDVKM in the germline V gene. The CDR3 reads CATRLGSYEQYF. CDR3 nucleotide sequence: TGTGCCACCCGACTGGGATCCTACGAGCAGTACTTC.

This chain connects TRBV7-3 to TRBJ2-5; D possibly corresponds to TRBD2 (6 bases). Germline V gene lookup returns CDR1 SGHTA and CDR2 FQGTGA. There are 16 residues in the CDR3. The V end was cut by 5 bases, the J end by 5 bases, with 21 bases between. The CDR3 nucleotides read TGTGCCAGCAGCCAACTTGTGGCGGGAAGACCCGAGACCCAGTACTTC. This translates into CASSQLVAGRPETQYF.

The chain has TRBV5-8 and TRBJ2-7; possibly TRBD1 or TRBD2 for D (5 bases each). From germline, CDR1 is SGHTS and CDR2 YDEGEE. V was cut by 4 bases and J by 0 bases, with 17 bases left in between. The CDR3 is made up of 16 amino acids. For the CDR3, the DNA is TGTGCCAGCAGCCCGGGGACGGTCCAAAGCTCCTACGAGCAGTACTTC. This codes for CASSPGTVQSSYEQYF.